Each of the 29 T cell receptor beta chains below was sequenced from the same sample in a study of blood T cell repertoires in COVID-19. Profiled with immunoSEQ multiplex PCR; TCRdb holds only in-frame clones, not every one. The profile shows roughly 320,000 clones, approximately 89% of them singletons. The sequenced sample consisted of peripheral blood. The source is a woman under 40 with COVID-19, enrolled during active disease.

The chain couples TRBV12-3 or TRBV12-4 to TRBJ1-5; 7 positions match TRBD1. This CDR3 contains 13 residues. V trimming: 7 bases; J trimming: 5 bases; junction bases outside the gene matches: 5. DNA of the CDR3: TGTGCCAGCACCGGGACAGTCGATCAGCCCCAGCATTTT. It encodes CASTGTVDQPQHF.

The chain carries TRBV2 and TRBJ1-1, with 8 positions matching TRBD1. The CDR3 has 15 residues. Germline CDR1 SNHLY, CDR2 FYNNEI. The J segment lost 4 bases and the V segment lost 6 bases, leaving 10 bases of the junction unmatched. CDR3 nucleotide sequence: TGTGCCAGCAGCAAGGTCGGACAGGGTGCCACTGAAGCTTTCTTT. This encodes CASSKVGQGATEAFF. The variable domain in full, completed from reference TRBV2 and TRBJ1-1, reads EPEVTQTPSHQVTQMGQEVILRCVPISNHLYFYWYRQILGQKVEFLVSFYNNEISEKSEIFDDQFSVERPDGSNFTLKIRSTKLEDSAMYFCASSKVGQGATEAFFGQGTRLTVV.

The chain combines TRBV27 with TRBJ2-2; 9 bases align to TRBD2. CDR1 and CDR2 from the germline V gene are MNHEY and SMNVEV (reference sequence). This CDR3 is 20 amino acids long. V shed 3 bases and J 7 bases; nucleotides not matched to a gene: 21. In DNA, the CDR3 is TGTGCCAGCAGTTTTCGACCACGAATCCCAGCGGGGGGTCCCGGCGGGGAGCTGTTTTTT. It translates to CASSFRPRIPAGGPGGELFF.

The rearrangement joins TRBV11-2 to TRBJ2-5, with 8 bases lining up with TRBD2. Per germline, CDR1 SGHAT and CDR2 FQNNGV. The CDR3 is made up of 17 amino acids. The V and J ends lost 2 bases and 1 base, in that order; junction bases with no gene match: 9. CDR3 bases: TGTGCCAGCAGCTTATTACGGGGGGGCGAAATCCAAGAGACCCAGTACTTC. This codes for CASSLLRGGEIQETQYF.

The V gene is TRBV11-2, the J gene TRBJ2-1; D is perhaps TRBD1 (5 bases). The germline gives CDR1 SGHAT, CDR2 FQNNGV. Trimming cost V 6 bases and J 8 bases, with 17 bases left between them. CDR3 length: 14 residues. CDR3 DNA: TGTGCCAGCAGGAATATAAGGGGCCAATATGAGCAGTTCTTC. Residues: CASRNIRGQYEQFF.

The chain recombines TRBV5-1 with TRBJ1-2, with D possibly being TRBD1 (5 bases). Trimming left V 4 bases short and J 1 base short, with 8 bases between. The CDR3 is 13 residues long. CDR1 is SGHRS, CDR2 YFSETQ, per germline. Here the CDR3 DNA reads TGCGCCAGCAGCGCGACAGTTAACTATGGCTACACCTTC. It encodes CASSATVNYGYTF.

The V and J genes are TRBV2 and TRBJ2-1; D possibly corresponds to TRBD2 (7 bases). The CDR3 is 15 amino acids. Between the trimmed V and J ends, which lost 7 bases and 3 bases, there was a span of 16 bases. CDR1 and CDR2 (germline): SNHLY, FYNNEI. This CDR3 reads CASTKGGGNYNEQFF. As DNA, the CDR3 is TGTGCCAGCACCAAGGGCGGGGGCAACTACAATGAGCAGTTCTTC.

V and J are TRBV19 and TRBJ1-5, with 7 bases that match TRBD1. Germline trimming cut 5 bases from V and 6 bases from J; bases unmatched to any gene: 7. Germline V gene sequence: CDR1 LNHDA, CDR2 SQIVND (reference sequence). The CDR3 has 14 amino acids. The CDR3 DNA sequence: TGTGCCAGTAGTGAGACAGGGTTTCCTCAGCCCCAGCATTTT. As protein: CASSETGFPQPQHF.

Written as DNA, the CDR3 is TGTGCCAGTAGCGATAAGGGGGCTTTCTATGGCTACACCTTC. Encoded protein: CASSDKGAFYGYTF. This chain links TRBV19 with TRBJ1-2; 7 bases fit TRBD1. The V segment lost 6 bases and the J segment 4 bases; nucleotides outside the gene matches: 8. CDR1 and CDR2 (germline): LNHDA, SQIVND (reference sequence). The CDR3 length is 14 residues.

The J gene is TRBJ1-2, the V gene TRBV9; D is uncertain. V was pared by 4 bases and J by 7 bases, with 11 bases between. Germline loops: CDR1 SGDLS, CDR2 YYNGEE. This CDR3 region has 12 residues. DNA for the CDR3: TGTGCCAGCAGCAGGAGCTCTCTTGGCTACACCTTC. Protein: CASSRSSLGYTF.

The chain has TRBV3-1 (or the pseudogene TRBV3-2) and TRBJ2-1; 12 bases align to TRBD2. This CDR3 contains 17 residues. Trimming cost V 0 bases and J 7 bases; bases outside gene matches: 7. Germline V CDR1 and CDR2: LGHDT, YNNKEL (reference sequence). CDR3 nucleotides: TGTGCCAGCAGCCAAGATAGACGACTAGCGGGAGCAAATGAGCAGTTCTTC. This sequence encodes CASSQDRRLAGANEQFF.

The table lists this clone with a few counts. The chain couples TRBV7-9 to TRBJ1-6, with 7 bases fitting TRBD1. Looked up from germline, CDR1 is SEHNR and CDR2 is FQNEAQ (reference sequence). CDR3 length: 14 residues. The V and J ends lost 5 bases and 9 bases, in that order; junction bases with no gene match: 7. The CDR3 nucleotides read TGTGCCAGCAGCGGGGGGACAGCTGGTTCACCCCTCCACTTT. Amino acid sequence: CASSGGTAGSPLHF.

This chain links TRBV30 with TRBJ1-6; 7 bases are shared with TRBD1. This CDR3 contains 15 residues. V trimming: 2 bases; J trimming: 6 bases; junction bases outside the gene matches: 7. Germline values: CDR1 GTSNPN, CDR2 SVGIG (reference sequence). The CDR3 nucleotides are TGTGCCTGGAGTTGGTACAGGGGACCTAATTCACCCCTCCACTTT. Translation gives CAWSWYRGPNSPLHF.

This chain uses TRBV5-8 with TRBJ2-5; D gene ambiguous. V shed 0 bases and J shed 1 base, with 10 bases lying between them. Germline V lookup: CDR1 SGHTS, CDR2 YDEGEE. The CDR3 is 15 amino acids. The CDR3: CASSLGTRSQETQYF. The CDR3 DNA reads TGTGCCAGCAGCTTGGGTACGCGCTCCCAAGAGACCCAGTACTTC.

The chain has TRBV28 and TRBJ1-2; 9 nucleotides align to TRBD1. CDR1 and CDR2 (germline): MDHEN, SYDVKM. Unmatched junction bases numbered 10, after V lost 4 bases and J lost 7 bases. The CDR3 consists of 15 residues. The CDR3 loop is CASSYPNRGLSGYTF. DNA for the CDR3: TGTGCCAGCAGTTACCCTAACAGGGGGCTAAGTGGCTACACCTTC.

The V and J genes are TRBV7-8 and TRBJ1-5; D might be TRBD1 (5 bases). The CDR3 spans 16 residues. Trimming shortened V by 0 bases and J by 3 bases, and 12 bases separated the two germline ends. Germline V CDR1 and CDR2: SGHVS, FQNEAQ. The CDR3 sequence is CASSLAWQGHNQPQHF. As DNA, the CDR3 is TGTGCCAGCAGCTTAGCTTGGCAGGGCCACAATCAGCCCCAGCATTTT.

V usage is TRBV3-1 (or the pseudogene TRBV3-2) and J usage is TRBJ2-2, with 8 bases identical to TRBD2. Germline V gene lookup returns CDR1 LGHDT and CDR2 YNNKEL (reference sequence). After removal of 4 bases from V and 1 base from J, the junction contained 17 bases not matched to a gene. The CDR3 covers 20 residues. The CDR3 reads CASSPAVKSSGRMNTGELFF. In DNA form, the CDR3 reads TGTGCCAGCAGCCCCGCGGTCAAGTCTAGCGGGCGGATGAACACCGGGGAGCTGTTTTTT.

For the CDR3, the DNA is TGTGCCAGCAAGGACAGGGGAAATGGCTACACCTTC. Its protein product is CASKDRGNGYTF. The rearrangement links TRBV5-4 to TRBJ1-2; TRBD1 agrees at 9 bases. Germline V CDR1 and CDR2: SGHNT, YYREEE (reference sequence). V was pared by 6 bases and J by 6 bases, with 3 bases of the junction left unmatched. The CDR3 extends over 12 amino acids.

The V call is TRBV5-1, the J call TRBJ2-1, with D possibly TRBD2 on 5 matching bases. The CDR3 totals 15 residues. Per the germline V gene, CDR1 is SGHRS and CDR2 is YFSETQ. Trimming shortened V by 4 bases and J by 3 bases, and 14 bases separated the two germline ends. CDR3 loop: CASSQSSTYYNEQFF. CDR3 in DNA: TGCGCCAGCAGCCAATCTAGCACATACTACAATGAGCAGTTCTTC.

The rearrangement uses TRBV21-1 and TRBJ2-7; TRBD1 was called by the table and not checked on the DNA. TRBV21-1 is a known pseudogene. The CDR3 is 14 amino acids. The CDR3: CALMPGGRDYEQYV. CDR3 sequence (DNA): TGTGCCTTAATGCCAGGGGGACGTGACTACGAGCAGTACGTC.

CDR3 sequence reads: CASSYSGRSDNSPLHF. As DNA, the CDR3 is TGTGCCAGCAGTTACTCCGGCCGTAGCGATAATTCACCCCTCCACTTT. This chain connects TRBV6-6 to TRBJ1-6; D uncertain. V lost 0 bases and J 5 bases, leaving 11 bases between the germline ends. This CDR3 contains 16 residues. Germline assignment: CDR1 MNHNY and CDR2 SVGAGI (reference sequence).

The chain links TRBV29-1 to TRBJ2-1; 9 bases match TRBD1. Unmatched junction bases numbered 4, after V lost 1 base and J lost 6 bases. This CDR3 comprises 14 residues. CDR1 and CDR2 from the germline V gene are SQVTM and ANQGSEA. CDR3 nucleotide sequence: TGCAGCGTTGAAGGTGAGGACAGGGGCAATGAGCAGTTCTTC. It codes for CSVEGEDRGNEQFF.

J is TRBJ2-3 and V is TRBV5-1, with D possibly TRBD1 on 6 matching bases. With 3 bases removed from V and 3 bases from J, the gap between germline ends came to 23 bases. Germline values: CDR1 SGHRS, CDR2 YFSETQ. There are 18 residues in the CDR3. The CDR3 protein is CASSSNGGWTAGTDTQYF. CDR3 DNA: TGCGCCAGCAGCTCCAACGGTGGGTGGACAGCAGGTACAGATACGCAGTATTTT. Full variable domain (outside the CDR3, taken from reference TRBV5-1 and TRBJ2-3): KAGVTQTPRYLIKTRGQQVTLSCSPISGHRSVSWYQQTPGQGLQFLFEYFSETQRNKGNFPGRFSGRQFSNSRSEMNVSTLELGDSALYLCASSSNGGWTAGTDTQYFGPGTRLTVL.

The rearrangement uses TRBV28 and TRBJ1-5; perhaps TRBD1 as D (6 bases). This CDR3 region has 15 residues. CDR1 is MDHEN and CDR2 is SYDVKM in the germline V gene. V lost 4 bases to trimming and J lost 11 bases, with 21 bases between them. The CDR3 DNA is TGTGCCAGCAGTTCCGCAGGGGTTCAAGTCATGACCCAGCATTTT. This encodes CASSSAGVQVMTQHF.

This chain joins TRBV5-4 and TRBJ1-1, with D perhaps TRBD1 (6 bases). The V end was cut by 0 bases, the J end by 0 bases, with 9 bases between. This CDR3 is 15 amino acids long. Looked up from germline, CDR1 is SGHNT and CDR2 is YYREEE (reference sequence). This CDR3 is CASSLGGPMNTEAFF. Written as DNA, the CDR3 is TGTGCCAGCAGCTTGGGGGGGCCTATGAACACTGAAGCTTTCTTT.

The J gene is TRBJ1-2, the V gene TRBV10-3, with TRBD1 matching over 11 bases. V was pared by 4 bases and J by 2 bases, with 6 bases of the junction left unmatched. The CDR3 is 16 residues long. In germline, CDR1 is ENHRY, CDR2 SYGVKD. The CDR3: CAISGAGQGANYGYTF. CDR3 in DNA: TGTGCCATCAGTGGGGCTGGACAGGGGGCGAACTATGGCTACACCTTC.

This chain connects TRBV10-3 to TRBJ1-2, with 7 bases fitting TRBD1. The V gene's germline CDR1 is ENHRY and CDR2 SYGVKD. The J segment lost 5 bases and the V segment lost 3 bases, leaving 9 bases of the junction unmatched. There are 15 residues in the CDR3. CDR3 DNA sequence: TGTGCCATCAGTGACATGGGACAGTCCACATATGGCTACACCTTC. Residues: CAISDMGQSTYGYTF.

The chain carries TRBV5-6 and TRBJ2-4; D gene uncertain. The germline V and J ends were trimmed by 2 bases and 2 bases, with 8 bases remaining between them. This CDR3 spans 14 amino acids. Germline V gene data show CDR1 as SGHDT and CDR2 as YYEEEE. This CDR3 is CASSFFTTKNIQYF. The CDR3 DNA reads as TGTGCCAGCAGCTTCTTCACAACCAAAAACATTCAGTACTTC.

The chain has TRBV19 and TRBJ1-6, with TRBD1 matching 7 bases. The CDR3 has 15 amino acids. V shed 4 bases and J 0 bases; nucleotides not matched to a gene: 0. The V gene's germline CDR1 is LNHDA and CDR2 SQIVND (reference sequence). DNA for the CDR3: TGTGCCAGTAGTAGGACAGGCTCCTATAATTCACCCCTCCACTTT. Translation: CASSRTGSYNSPLHF.